This T cell receptor (beta chain) appears in the sequencing data of a study of human versus mouse CDR3 diversity and MHC coevolution. For the study at large: Reportedly, immunoSEQ detects one in 200,000 T cells with minimized PCR bias.

The germline V gene has CDR1 GTSNPN and CDR2 SVGIG (reference sequence). V lost 2 bases and J lost 4, with 15 bases in between. The CDR3 spans 14 residues. Only in-frame clones appear in the TCRdb table, and some are missing; sequencing was by immunoSEQ multiplex PCR. Here the sample spans around 77,000 clones, approximately 90% being singletons. This receptor was taken from a person aged 30 to 69 in good health. V and J are TRBV30 and TRBJ2-7; weak D call: TRBD1 (6 bases). The specimen was naive CD4+ T cells from blood. Noted subset: CD45RO-negative CD62L-positive naive CD4 T cells. Here the CDR3 DNA reads TGTGCCTGGAGTTCGGGACATCCGGGATACGAGCAGTACTTC. Encoded protein: CAWSSGHPGYEQYF.